These T cell receptor beta chains were read from a single sample in a study of blood T cell repertoires in COVID-19. The protocol was immunoSEQ multiplex PCR, while the TCRdb copy is restricted to in-frame clones and leaves out a portion. The sample lists over 200,000 clones, about 89% occurring once. The source material was PBMCs or T cells enriched from blood (not recorded which). The receptors were sampled from a human donor in a cohort exposed to, infected with or recovered from COVID-19 (not recorded which). The donor label of this sample is uncertain. CDR3s leave out the opening cysteine and the closing phenylalanine or tryptophan.

v_gene	j_gene	CDR3aa
TRBV27	TRBJ2-7	ASSLGTGAYEQY
TRBV15	TRBJ1-1	ATSRDGRGQGKGSTEAF
TRBV19	TRBJ1-3	ASSILGSHSSGNTIY
TRBV2	TRBJ2-1	ASSEGSLAGLYNEQF
TRBV6-5	TRBJ1-6	AAQGQGFNSPLH
TRBV7-2	TRBJ1-6	ASSPRTGGRSPLH
TRBV5-6	TRBJ1-2	ASSLGVNHGYT
TRBV29-1	TRBJ2-3	SVGTGRSPDTQY
TRBV7-2	TRBJ2-5	ASSPSSGTSGVTQY
TRBV4-3	TRBJ2-2	ASSQSAGTGLANTGELF
TRBV4-1	TRBJ1-3	ASSPRDRGREGNTIY
TRBV11-2	TRBJ1-4	ASSLRPPGLTNEKLF
TRBV9	TRBJ2-3	ASSVGAPIAGGVSSTDTQY
TRBV7-9	TRBJ2-2	ASSPPLGANTGELF
TRBV4-3	TRBJ2-1	ASSQDGGLPYNEQF
TRBV10-1	TRBJ1-3	ASSKSGTGVKWVGNTIY
TRBV3-1/TRBV3-2	TRBJ2-5	ASSQRLAWEQETQY
TRBV12-3/TRBV12-4	TRBJ2-3	ASRHQADTQY
TRBV10-3	TRBJ2-7	AISFGQTYEQY
TRBV7-2	TRBJ1-2	ASSLDFGSYGYT
TRBV7-3	TRBJ2-6	ASSSPTGSGANVLT
TRBV7-8	TRBJ1-5	ASSLAWSGGNQPQH